The source of this TCR beta chain is a study of a mutant IDH1 vaccine in newly diagnosed glioma. Study background: Vaccine administration was initiated 4-6 weeks following radiotherapy alone, or with temozolomide cycles. There were about 62% males and 37.5% females among treated patients, whose mean age was about 40 years. Earlier therapy was either radiotherapy, temozolomide, or both, and most got both.

Germline loops: CDR1 WNHNN, CDR2 SYGVQD (reference sequence). The CDR3 length is 14 residues. J gave up 3 bases and V 3 bases, and 4 bases lay outside the gene matches. Time point meaning: week 47, end of study. Mutant IDH1 20-mer peptide, at 300 ug, made up each vaccine dose, with topical imiquimod. New WHO grade 3 or 4 IDH1-mutant, ATRX-lost astrocytomas were present in all donors. Remarks on this clone: Its specificity is not known.

Clones were sequenced by immunoSEQ multiplex PCR, and TCRdb holds only the in-frame ones, with some missing. The sample has about 85,000 clones, nearly 90% seen once. This TCR derives from a woman between 50 and 59 years old with glioma. The gene calls are TRBV10-1 and TRBJ2-5; 7 bases agree with TRBD1. The sequences come from PBMCs, collected from a glioma patient whose treatment included an IDH1 peptide vaccine. CDR3 sequence: CASSEGQVKETQYF. CDR3 bases: TGCGCCAGCAGTGAAGGACAGGTTAAAGAGACCCAGTACTTC.